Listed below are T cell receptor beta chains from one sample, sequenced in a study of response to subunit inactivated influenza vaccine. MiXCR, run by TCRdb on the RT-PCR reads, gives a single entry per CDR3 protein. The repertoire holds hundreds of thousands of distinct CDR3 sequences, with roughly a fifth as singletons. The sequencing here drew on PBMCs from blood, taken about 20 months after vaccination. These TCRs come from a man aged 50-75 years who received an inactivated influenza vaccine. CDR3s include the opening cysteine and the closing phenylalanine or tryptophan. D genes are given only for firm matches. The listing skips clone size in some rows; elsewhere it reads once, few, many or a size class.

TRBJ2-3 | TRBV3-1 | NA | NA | CASSQEPGGMGDTQYF | TGTGCCAGCAGCCAAGAGCCTGGGGGGATGGGGGATACGCAGTATTTT
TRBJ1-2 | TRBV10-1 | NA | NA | CASSETAYGYTF | TGCGCCAGCAGTGAGACGGCCTATGGCTACACCTTC
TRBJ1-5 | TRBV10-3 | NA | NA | CAISVGRDNQPQHF | TGTGCCATCAGTGTGGGCAGGGACAATCAGCCCCAGCATTTT
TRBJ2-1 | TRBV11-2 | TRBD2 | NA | CASSGTSSYNEQFF | TGTGCCAGCAGCGGGACTAGCAGTTACAATGAGCAGTTCTTC
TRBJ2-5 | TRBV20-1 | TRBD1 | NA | CSAVGTVETQYF | TGCAGTGCCGTCGGGACAGTTGAGACCCAGTACTTC
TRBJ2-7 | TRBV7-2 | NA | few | CASSFGQLSYEQYF | TGTGCCAGCAGCTTCGGGCAGCTGTCCTACGAGCAGTACTTC
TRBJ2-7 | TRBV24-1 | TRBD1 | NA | CATMPGQGGQEQYF | TGTGCCACCATGCCGGGACAGGGGGGTCAGGAGCAGTACTTC
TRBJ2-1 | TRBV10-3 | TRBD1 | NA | CAISVGGQGAKEQFF | TGTGCCATCAGTGTAGGGGGACAGGGGGCCAAGGAGCAGTTCTTC
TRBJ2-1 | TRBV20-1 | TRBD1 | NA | CSAATGTGSYNEQFF | TGCAGTGCAGCCACCGGGACAGGCTCCTACAATGAGCAGTTCTTC
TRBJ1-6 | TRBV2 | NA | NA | CASRAEMEGSPLHF | TGTGCCAGCAGGGCAGAAATGGAAGGTTCACCCCTCCACTTT
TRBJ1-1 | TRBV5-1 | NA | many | CASSTESGEAFF | TGCGCCAGCAGCACGGAGTCGGGTGAAGCTTTCTTT
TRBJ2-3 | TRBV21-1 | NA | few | CASSKCRDQGDTQYF | TGTGCCAGCAGCAAATGCAGGGATCAGGGAGATACGCAGTATTTT
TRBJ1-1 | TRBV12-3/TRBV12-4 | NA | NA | CASSLGGGRGGTEAFF | TGTGCCAGCAGTTTAGGCGGAGGGAGGGGTGGAACTGAAGCTTTCTTT
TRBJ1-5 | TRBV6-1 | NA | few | CASSEIFASSNQPQHF | TGTGCCAGCAGTGAAATATTTGCGTCAAGCAATCAGCCCCAGCATTTT
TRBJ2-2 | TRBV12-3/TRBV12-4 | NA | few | CASTGTPHTGELFF | TGTGCCAGCACGGGGACGCCACACACCGGGGAGCTGTTTTTT
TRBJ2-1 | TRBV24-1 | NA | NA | CATSDPSPSTSGILSYNEQFF | TGTGCCACCAGTGATCCGTCCCCATCTACGTCAGGGATCCTCTCCTACAATGAGCAGTTCTTC
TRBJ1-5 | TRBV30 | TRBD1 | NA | CAWRQGQGAFQPQHF | TGTGCCTGGAGGCAGGGACAGGGGGCTTTTCAGCCCCAGCATTTT